This entry concerns a single TCR beta chain. Method: immunoSEQ multiplex PCR; TCRdb's copy keeps in-frame clones and lacks some. Among 70,000 to 85,000 clones listed, around 84% were seen once. This record comes from a study of control samples from healthy donors and cancer patients. The CDR3 loop spans 17 amino acids. With 3 bases removed from V and 0 bases from J, the gap between germline ends came to 12 bases. Germline V CDR1 and CDR2: LNHDA, SQIVND (reference sequence). This clonotype originated in a man aged 55 to 70 with head and neck cancer. Sample: PBMCs. The chain uses TRBV19 and TRBJ2-6; D remains ambiguous. Written as DNA, the CDR3 is TGTGCCAGTAGTATCCCAGCATTTAGCTCTGGGGCCAACGTCCTGACTTTC. Translation gives CASSIPAFSSGANVLTF.